This TCR beta chain emerged from a study of shared clonotypes between healthy human individuals (dated by TCRdb to 2020 to 2022). Broadly, across the study: Three men and two women, aged 18 to 49 years, made up the cohort. For each donor, CD4 naive and CD4 memory were each run on three plates, CD8 naive on two plates, and CD8 memory on one plate. To estimate repertoire size and how much clonotypes are shared between individuals, the study performed deep sequencing of blood TCR repertoires from roughly five healthy adults. Different laboratories and diverse techniques were used to prepare libraries and sequence TCR repertoires, to increase sequencing depth and limit assay-specific biases. Between about 0.85 and 9.5 billion PBMCs per donor were obtained by leukapheresis. General conclusions and limits of the study: Pairwise subsampling led to the expectation that sequencing depth would affect the degree of clonotype sharing among donors. Naive subsets generally had larger estimated clonotype richness than memory subsets. Even with the large sequencing depth, rarefaction of the sorted-subset datasets indicated that sequencing was incomplete. When a handful of donors were compared, the shared fraction of clonotypes was around 5.1% for naive CD4, approximately 3.5% for naive CD8, 2% to 2.5% for memory CD4, and 0.35% to 0.4% for memory CD8. The genetic and exposure-history diversity represented was limited by the small number of donors. Higher generation probabilities were observed for clonotypes shared by all four sorted-subset donors than for non-shared clonotypes. Sampling was restricted to blood, and TCR repertoires in tissue are likely to differ from TCR repertoires in blood.

Comments on this clone: Its antigen remains unidentified. Nothing much larger sits one base from this clone, and base qualities are not available.

The donors were healthy, HIV-negative adults who had no recently reported acute infections or vaccinations. Only Caucasian adults living in Nashville, Tennessee, USA were represented among the donors. CD4+ T cells were enriched by magnetic negative selection, after which naive cells were positively selected on CD45RA and the negative fraction was taken as the memory subset. Blood was obtained by leukapheresis, after which PBMCs were separated by Ficoll-Histopaque density gradient centrifugation and cryopreserved in liquid nitrogen vapor phase. Purity and quantity of every magnetically sorted T cell population were checked by analytical flow cytometry. Genomic DNA was isolated from every sorted fraction and measured by UV absorbance on a Nanodrop 2000c. The germline ends are 9 bases apart after V is trimmed by 5 bases and J by 6 bases. The CDR3 sequence holds 12 residues, the cysteine and phenylalanine included. The only DNA kept is the CDR3, 36 bases in frame from the first base. The germline V gene (reference sequence) specifies SEHNR as CDR1 and FQNEAQ as CDR2.

Using the deep immunoSEQ assay, TCR CDR3 regions were amplified from genomic DNA by multiplex PCR. Extracted genomic DNA from each cell subset was spread evenly across all wells of several immunoSEQ 96-well plates, with each plate serving as a replicate. For sorted subsets, around 0.2 ug of genomic DNA, equivalent to about 30,000 T cell genomes, went into each replicate PCR. The purified libraries were quantified using a Qubit 3.0 fluorometer, sized with a Bioanalyzer 2100, and then quantified again using the KAPA Library Quantification kit. Every immunoSEQ 96-well plate was sequenced on a separate single-read 150-cycle Illumina NextSeq 550 flow cell. The study's processing was this. Because the immunoSEQ output included only junctional sequences and no quality scores, the filtering could not be the same as the filtering used for full-length reads. To assign V/J genes and CDR3, sequences were annotated using PyIR, a Python wrapper for IgBLAST v1.9, with IMGT germline references. Reads were removed for weak V/J assignments (E-value above 1e-6), missing CDR3, stop codons, out-of-frame junctions, or ambiguous translated residues. V3J clonotypes were defined by identical inferred V gene, J gene, and CDR3 amino acid sequence. The percentage overlap between two repertoires was calculated by dividing the number of shared unique clonotypes by the size of the smaller repertoire. Repertoire richness was assessed with RTK rarefaction, the Chao1 estimator, and Recon v2.1 estimates of unobserved clonotypes. Generation probabilities for all TCRbeta clonotypes obtained by the gDNA method from a handful of donors were computed using OLGA. The source is immuneACCESS, and TCRdb retained only in-frame sequences with V and J called. Part of the clones is not carried over; for the studies checked, unresolved V genes explain less than half of this, and the remainder is unexplained. V, J and clone size were drawn from that table, and D and trimming were deduced from the DNA. The sample records approximately 2,000,000 clones, around 93% of which are singletons. Clones ranked in the top ten supply 0.3% to 0.4% of the sample.

The source material was naive CD4+ T cells from PBMCs. This specimen's cell subset or site label, per the study, means: CD45RA+ positively selected. This chain joins TRBV7-9 to TRBJ2-3; no D segment can be confidently identified. The TCR originated in a man aged 18 to 30 in good health. Some clones in this sample may be carry-over from other donors' samples. The sequenced DNA: TGTGCCAGCAGCAACGAAAGGGATACGCAGTATTTT. Its product reads: CASSNERDTQYF.